The 30 T cell receptor beta chains given below trace back to one sample, sequenced in a study of OX40 agonist ivuxolimab in advanced cancers. Libraries were built with the immunoSEQ multiplex PCR assay. Drawn from immuneACCESS, this table holds only the in-frame rearrangements with V and J called that TCRdb kept. Clones are partly lost; checked studies trace under half to an unresolved V gene and leave the rest unexplained. Recorded for this sample are about 49,000 clones; approximately 79% of them occurred a single time. The leading ten clones occupy about 2.3% of the sample. The sequencing here drew on CD4+ or CD8+ T cells sorted from blood, taken in a trial of the OX40 agonist ivuxolimab. Receptor source: an adult with an advanced solid tumor such as melanoma, head and neck, liver or kidney cancer.

This rearrangement joins TRBV7-3 to TRBJ2-3; D gene ambiguous. The V end was cut by 5 bases, the J end by 0 bases, with 9 bases between. Germline V gene lookup returns CDR1 SGHTA and CDR2 FQGTGA. The length of the CDR3 is 14 residues. The CDR3 spells CASSPQHSTDTQYF. For the CDR3, the DNA is TGTGCCAGCAGCCCACAGCATAGCACAGATACGCAGTATTTT.

This rearrangement joins TRBV6-1 to TRBJ2-1; 13 nucleotides match TRBD2. From germline, CDR1 is MNHNS and CDR2 SASEGT. Trimming cost V 6 bases and J 2 bases; bases outside gene matches: 1. The length of the CDR3 is 15 residues. The CDR3 region has the DNA TGTGCCAGCAGCGGACTAGCGGGAGCCTACAATGAGCAGTTCTTC. Its translation is CASSGLAGAYNEQFF.

J is TRBJ1-5 and V is TRBV6-5, with TRBD1 matching over 8 bases. Germline V gene sequence: CDR1 MNHEY, CDR2 SVGAGI. The CDR3 spans 14 residues. Trimming took 4 bases from V and 6 from J; bases not matched to a gene: 5. The CDR3 DNA reads as TGTGCCAGCAGTTGGACAGGGAGGGGTCAGCCCCAGCATTTT. Protein product: CASSWTGRGQPQHF.

This chain connects TRBV5-1 to TRBJ2-1; 15 nucleotides agree with TRBD2. The germline gives CDR1 SGHRS, CDR2 YFSETQ. The V gene end was trimmed by 4 bases and the J gene end by 3 bases; junction bases not matched to a gene: 8. This CDR3 is built from 18 residues. For the CDR3, the DNA is TGCGCCAGCAGCCTCTCCGGGACTAGCGGGGGGATCTACAATGAGCAGTTCTTC. Translating gives CASSLSGTSGGIYNEQFF.

V is TRBV11-2 and J is TRBJ2-2; D gene ambiguous. Germline CDR1 and CDR2: SGHAT and FQNNGV. Trimming removed 1 base from V and 6 bases from J, with 9 bases in between. This CDR3 has 14 residues. CDR3 sequence reads: CASSLVGVSGELFF. CDR3 in DNA: TGTGCCAGCAGCTTAGTTGGTGTCTCCGGGGAGCTGTTTTTT.

J is TRBJ2-7 and V is TRBV11-2; 10 nucleotides match TRBD2. The ends lost 2 bases at V and 1 base at J; junction bases unmatched: 11. CDR3 length: 18 amino acids. In germline, CDR1 is SGHAT, CDR2 FQNNGV. CDR3 in amino acids: CASSLPPLLAGTSYEQYF. The CDR3 nucleotides are TGTGCCAGCAGCTTACCCCCCCTACTAGCGGGAACGTCCTACGAGCAGTACTTC.

The J gene is TRBJ1-6, the V gene TRBV2, with a weak D call TRBD1 (5 bases). CDR3 size: 15 residues. Germline-derived CDR1 and CDR2 are SNHLY and FYNNEI. The germline V and J ends were trimmed by 4 bases and 7 bases, with 14 bases remaining between them. In DNA form, the CDR3 reads TGTGCCAGCAGTGGTCTGAGACAGTACAATTCACCCCTCCACTTT. This translates into CASSGLRQYNSPLHF. The variable domain in full, completed from reference TRBV2 and TRBJ1-6, reads EPEVTQTPSHQVTQMGQEVILRCVPISNHLYFYWYRQILGQKVEFLVSFYNNEISEKSEIFDDQFSVERPDGSNFTLKIRSTKLEDSAMYFCASSGLRQYNSPLHFGNGTRLTVT.

By share, this clone counts as medium-sized (0.01 to 0.1%). V and J are TRBV18 and TRBJ1-2, with TRBD1 identical over 10 bases. Germline lookup yields CDR1 KGHSH and CDR2 LQKENI. The CDR3 loop spans 15 amino acids. The V and J ends lost 4 bases and 6 bases, in that order; junction bases with no gene match: 8. This CDR3 is CASSLSPGQGDGYTF. Here the CDR3 DNA reads TGTGCCAGCTCACTTTCCCCCGGACAGGGGGATGGCTACACCTTC.

The CDR3 here is CASRALAGDNEQFF. The CDR3 nucleotides are TGCGCCAGCAGGGCCCTAGCGGGAGACAATGAGCAGTTCTTC. V usage is TRBV5-1 and J usage is TRBJ2-1; 10 bases fit TRBD2. This CDR3 has 14 residues. V lost 5 bases to trimming and J lost 5 bases; unmatched junction nucleotides: 4. Per germline, CDR1 SGHRS and CDR2 YFSETQ. Full variable domain (remainder filled in from reference TRBV5-1 and TRBJ2-1): KAGVTQTPRYLIKTRGQQVTLSCSPISGHRSVSWYQQTPGQGLQFLFEYFSETQRNKGNFPGRFSGRQFSNSRSEMNVSTLELGDSALYLCASRALAGDNEQFFGPGTRLTVL.

V is TRBV6-5 and J is TRBJ2-7, with a tentative D call TRBD1 (6 bases). Trimming pared 2 bases from V and 3 bases from J, leaving 14 bases between. CDR3 length: 15 amino acids. Germline V gene data show CDR1 as MNHEY and CDR2 as SVGAGI. CDR3 protein: CASSYPTGRLYEQYF. The CDR3 DNA reads TGTGCCAGCAGTTACCCGACAGGACGCCTCTACGAGCAGTACTTC.

V and J are TRBV7-2 and TRBJ1-1; no clear D gene. The germline CDR1 and CDR2 sequences are SGHTA and FQGNSA. V gave up 1 base and J gave up 4 bases, with 7 bases separating them. The CDR3 is made up of 13 amino acids. The CDR3 DNA sequence: TGTGCCAGCAGCTTAGACCTAGTCACTGAAGCTTTCTTT. Translation gives CASSLDLVTEAFF.

This clone was picked up a small number of times. This chain joins TRBV27 and TRBJ2-2; 7 nucleotides align to TRBD1. CDR1 MNHEY and CDR2 SMNVEV come from the germline V gene (reference sequence). The CDR3 is made up of 15 amino acids. V was pared by 4 bases and J by 5 bases, with 7 bases of the junction left unmatched. This CDR3 is CASSSYRGQTGELFF. The CDR3 DNA follows: TGTGCCAGCAGTTCTTACAGGGGCCAGACCGGGGAGCTGTTTTTT.

V gene TRBV6-5 combines with J gene TRBJ2-1, with TRBD2 identical over 8 bases. Unmatched junction bases numbered 7, after V lost 2 bases and J lost 7 bases. CDR1 MNHEY and CDR2 SVGAGI come from the germline V gene. CDR3 length equals 15 residues. CDR3 amino acids: CASSYVGGARNEQFF. The DNA of the CDR3 is TGTGCCAGCAGTTACGTCGGGGGGGCCCGGAATGAGCAGTTCTTC.

This clone was seen just once. V usage is TRBV5-1 and J usage is TRBJ2-1; D gene uncertain. The CDR3 length is 13 residues. V lost 4 bases, J lost 6 bases, and 11 bases lay in between. CDR1 SGHRS and CDR2 YFSETQ come from the germline V gene. In DNA, the CDR3 is TGCGCCAGCAGCGGATCCCCTGGCAATGAGCAGTTCTTC. As protein: CASSGSPGNEQFF.

This chain uses TRBV7-9 with TRBJ2-7; TRBD2 might be the D (6 bases). Trimming removed 10 bases from V and 5 bases from J, with 18 bases in between. CDR1 SEHNR and CDR2 FQNEAQ come from the germline V gene (reference sequence). The CDR3 runs 13 residues. The CDR3 is CATSRTTVDEQYF. The CDR3 DNA follows: TGTGCCACCTCGAGGACTACGGTCGACGAGCAGTACTTC.

This clone was seen only a few times. The CDR3: CACSRVNTEAFF. CDR3 nucleotide sequence: TGTGCCTGCTCGAGGGTGAACACTGAAGCTTTCTTT. The chain uses TRBV30 and TRBJ1-1; D uncertain. Germline V gene sequence: CDR1 GTSNPN, CDR2 SVGIG (reference sequence). V was pared by 6 bases and J by 0 bases, with 8 bases between. The CDR3 consists of 12 residues.

This chain links TRBV5-1 with TRBJ2-1; D is uncertain. The germline V gene has CDR1 SGHRS and CDR2 YFSETQ. This CDR3 has 12 residues. With 0 bases removed from V and 10 bases from J, the gap between germline ends came to 8 bases. The CDR3 DNA follows: TGCGCCAGCAGCTTGGACGGGCGGGAGCAGTTCTTC. It codes for CASSLDGREQFF.

This clone turned up a few times. This chain connects TRBV19 to TRBJ1-2, with TRBD1 as a possible D gene (6 bases). Germline CDR1 LNHDA, CDR2 SQIVND (reference sequence). The CDR3 totals 13 residues. The V and J ends lost 3 bases and 4 bases respectively, with 9 bases between them. The CDR3 sequence is CASSMAGAYGYTF. The CDR3 region has the DNA TGTGCCAGTAGTATGGCAGGGGCCTATGGCTACACCTTC. The full variable domain, with the rest looked up from reference TRBV19 and TRBJ1-2, is DGGITQSPKYLFRKEGQNVTLSCEQNLNHDAMYWYRQDPGQGLRLIYYSQIVNDFQKGDIAEGYSVSREKKESFPLTVTSAQKNPTAFYLCASSMAGAYGYTFGSGTRLTVV.

V usage is TRBV5-8 and J usage is TRBJ2-5, with D unresolved. Germline loops: CDR1 SGHTS, CDR2 YDEGEE. Trimming pared 3 bases from V and 5 bases from J, leaving 8 bases between. CDR3 length: 12 residues. CDR3 coding DNA: TGTGCCAGCAGCTCCCTCAGGGAGACCCAGTACTTC. It encodes CASSSLRETQYF.

The V call is TRBV27, the J call TRBJ2-7; D not certain. This CDR3 is built from 13 residues. In germline, CDR1 is MNHEY, CDR2 SMNVEV (reference sequence). V lost 5 bases and J lost 2, with 10 bases in between. The CDR3 nucleotides read TGTGCCAGCAGTCCGACCCCTCCCTACGAGCAGTACTTC. It yields the protein CASSPTPPYEQYF.

The rearrangement links TRBV28 to TRBJ1-1; perhaps TRBD1 as D (5 bases). Germline assignment: CDR1 MDHEN and CDR2 SYDVKM. Trimming took off 5 bases at V and 2 bases at J, with 21 bases between the two ends. The CDR3 is made up of 17 amino acids. The CDR3 spells CASSGGEARSFNTEAFF. CDR3 bases: TGTGCCAGCAGTGGGGGGGAGGCCAGATCTTTTAACACTGAAGCTTTCTTT.

The chain recombines TRBV7-9 with TRBJ2-3; no definite D call. CDR3 size: 10 residues. Trimming took 8 bases from V and 1 from J, leaving 1 base between them. In germline, CDR1 is SEHNR, CDR2 FQNEAQ (reference sequence). The CDR3 DNA is TGTGCCAGCGGCACAGATACGCAGTATTTT. Translated, it gives CASGTDTQYF. Based on the CDR3 plus reference TRBV7-9 and TRBJ2-3, the full variable domain is DTGVSQNPRHKITKRGQNVTFRCDPISEHNRLYWYRQTLGQGPEFLTYFQNEAQLEKSRLLSDRFSAERPKGSFSTLEIQRTEQGDSAMYLCASGTDTQYFGPGTRLTVL.

The genes are TRBV5-6 and TRBJ1-4, with a possible D match to TRBD1 (5 bases). V dropped 4 bases and J dropped 5 bases, with 15 bases sitting between them. Per germline, CDR1 SGHDT and CDR2 YYEEEE. The CDR3 totals 15 residues. CDR3 region: CASSPGRRANEKLFF. DNA of the CDR3: TGTGCCAGCAGCCCGGGACGGCGGGCAAATGAAAAACTGTTTTTT.

The chain employs TRBV7-2 and TRBJ2-3; no clear D. Germline V gene sequence: CDR1 SGHTA, CDR2 FQGNSA. The CDR3 is 12 residues long. V lost 3 bases, J lost 12 bases, and 13 bases lay in between. DNA for the CDR3: TGTGCCAGCAGCTTCGACAAAGGGTCACAGTATTTT. It is translated as CASSFDKGSQYF.

The rearrangement uses TRBV5-1 and TRBJ1-4; 10 bases are shared with TRBD1. CDR1 is SGHRS, CDR2 YFSETQ, per germline. Germline trimming cut 4 bases from V and 5 bases from J; bases unmatched to any gene: 8. This CDR3 region has 16 residues. The CDR3 here is CASSTQGQGGNEKLFF. The CDR3 region has the DNA TGCGCCAGCAGCACGCAAGGACAGGGGGGCAATGAAAAACTGTTTTTT.

This chain joins TRBV7-2 and TRBJ1-1; the D gene is possibly TRBD1 (6 bases). Trimming removed 3 bases from V and 5 bases from J, with 13 bases in between. Germline values: CDR1 SGHTA, CDR2 FQGNSA. The CDR3 consists of 14 residues. This chain's CDR3 is CASSFNPRGTEAFF. The CDR3 DNA reads as TGTGCCAGCAGCTTCAACCCCAGGGGAACTGAAGCTTTCTTT.

The sample holds a few counts of this clone. J is TRBJ1-4 and V is TRBV28; D not resolved. The CDR3 is made up of 12 amino acids. The germline V gene encodes CDR1 MDHEN and CDR2 SYDVKM. V gave up 9 bases and J gave up 2 bases, with 7 bases separating them. This chain's CDR3 is CASSTTNEKLFF. CDR3 bases: TGTGCCAGTTCAACTACTAATGAAAAACTGTTTTTT.

The gene calls are TRBV5-1 and TRBJ2-1; 11 bases align to TRBD2. The CDR3 consists of 16 residues. From germline, CDR1 is SGHRS and CDR2 YFSETQ. The V segment lost 3 bases and the J segment 6 bases; nucleotides outside the gene matches: 8. The CDR3 is CASSWTPGLAANEQFF. CDR3 coding DNA: TGCGCCAGCAGCTGGACTCCGGGACTAGCGGCCAATGAGCAGTTCTTC.

This chain uses TRBV28 with TRBJ2-3; no clear D gene. This CDR3 has 11 residues. Germline CDR1 is MDHEN and CDR2 is SYDVKM. V was shortened by 6 bases and J by 4 bases, with 5 bases between the two germline ends. CDR3 nucleotide sequence: TGTGCCAGCAGGCGATCAGATACGCAGTATTTT. It encodes CASRRSDTQYF.

The chain joins TRBV27 to TRBJ2-3, with D tentatively TRBD1 (6 bases). V lost 4 bases and J 5 bases, leaving 10 bases between the germline ends. This CDR3 contains 13 residues. The V gene's germline CDR1 is MNHEY and CDR2 SMNVEV (reference sequence). The CDR3: CASSYLTGDTQYF. DNA of the CDR3: TGTGCCAGCAGTTACCTGACAGGAGATACGCAGTATTTT.